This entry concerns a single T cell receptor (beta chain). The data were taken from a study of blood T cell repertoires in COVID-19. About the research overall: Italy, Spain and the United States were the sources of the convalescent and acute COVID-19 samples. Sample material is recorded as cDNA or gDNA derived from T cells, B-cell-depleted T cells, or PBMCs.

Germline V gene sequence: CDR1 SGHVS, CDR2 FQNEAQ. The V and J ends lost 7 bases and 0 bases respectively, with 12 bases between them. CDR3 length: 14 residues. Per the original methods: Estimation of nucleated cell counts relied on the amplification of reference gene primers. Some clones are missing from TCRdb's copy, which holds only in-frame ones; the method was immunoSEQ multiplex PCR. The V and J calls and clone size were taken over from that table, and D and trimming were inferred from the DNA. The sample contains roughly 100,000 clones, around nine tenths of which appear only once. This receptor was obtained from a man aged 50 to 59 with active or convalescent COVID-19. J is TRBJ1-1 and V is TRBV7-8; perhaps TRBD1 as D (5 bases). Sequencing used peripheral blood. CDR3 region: CASIVGGLNTEAFF. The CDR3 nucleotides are TGTGCCAGCATAGTGGGGGGGTTGAACACTGAAGCTTTCTTT.